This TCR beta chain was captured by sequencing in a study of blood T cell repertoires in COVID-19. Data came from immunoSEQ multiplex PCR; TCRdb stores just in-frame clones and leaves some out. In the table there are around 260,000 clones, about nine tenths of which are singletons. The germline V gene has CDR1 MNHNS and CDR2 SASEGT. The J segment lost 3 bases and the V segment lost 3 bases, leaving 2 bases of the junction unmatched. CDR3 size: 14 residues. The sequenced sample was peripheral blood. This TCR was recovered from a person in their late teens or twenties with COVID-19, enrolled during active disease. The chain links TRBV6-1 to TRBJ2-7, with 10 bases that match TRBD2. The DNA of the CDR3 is TGTGCCAGCAGTGAGAGCGGGAGGGACTACGAGCAGTACTTC. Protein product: CASSESGRDYEQYF.